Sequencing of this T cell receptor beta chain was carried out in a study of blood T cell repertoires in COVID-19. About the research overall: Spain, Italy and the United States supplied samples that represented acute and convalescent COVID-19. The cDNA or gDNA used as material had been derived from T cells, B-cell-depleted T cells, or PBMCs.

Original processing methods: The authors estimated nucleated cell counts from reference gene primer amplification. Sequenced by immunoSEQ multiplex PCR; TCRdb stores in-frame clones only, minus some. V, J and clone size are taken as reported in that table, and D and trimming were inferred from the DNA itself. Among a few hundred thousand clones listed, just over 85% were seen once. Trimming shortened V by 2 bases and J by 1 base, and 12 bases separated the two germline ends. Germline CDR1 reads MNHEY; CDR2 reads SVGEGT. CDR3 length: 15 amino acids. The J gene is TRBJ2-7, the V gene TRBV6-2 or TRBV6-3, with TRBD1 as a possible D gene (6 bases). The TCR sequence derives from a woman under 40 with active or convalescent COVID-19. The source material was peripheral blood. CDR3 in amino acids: CASSYPYRASYEQYF. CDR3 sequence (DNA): TGTGCCAGCAGTTACCCCTACAGGGCGTCCTACGAGCAGTACTTC.